This T cell receptor (beta chain) was profiled in a study of OX40 agonist ivuxolimab in advanced cancers. Study-level information: Patients were dosed intravenously with ivuxolimab at 0.01 to 10 mg/kg every 2 weeks.

TCRdb's table, derived via immunoSEQ multiplex PCR, lists solely in-frame clones and lacks some. The table lists about 73,000 clones, around 90% of them singletons, with approximately 0.58% in the top ten. Germline V gene lookup returns CDR1 GTSNPN and CDR2 SVGIG (reference sequence). This CDR3 is 17 amino acids long. Trimming took 2 bases from V and 3 from J, leaving 20 bases between them. The receptor comes from an adult with an advanced solid tumor such as melanoma, head and neck, liver or kidney cancer. Sequencing used CD4+ or CD8+ T cells sorted from blood, obtained in a trial of the OX40 agonist ivuxolimab. This chain links TRBV30 with TRBJ2-1; a weak D match, TRBD1 (6 bases). The CDR3 DNA reads TGTGCCTGGAGTCCACGGATAGGACAGAGCTTCTACAATGAGCAGTTCTTC. Translation gives CAWSPRIGQSFYNEQFF.